This T cell receptor (beta chain) was identified in a study of T cells after posttransplantation cyclophosphamide. Study observations and caveats: TRB clonality was highly associated with recipient CMV seropositivity and reactivation. Later post-transplant blood repertoires were often dominated by donor CD8+ memory clones. Blood and skin or GI T cell repertoires showed limited TRB overlap.

This table comes from immunoSEQ multiplex PCR, and its TCRdb copy is limited to in-frame clones, with some not included. Observed are fewer than 55,000 clones, no singletons, with the top ten taking roughly 2.1%. This related bone marrow graft donor gave peripheral blood on the day of marrow donation. This clone was picked up many times. Its antigen is not known. Germline lookup yields CDR1 WNHNN and CDR2 SYGVQD (reference sequence). V was shortened by 6 bases and J by 5 bases, with 7 bases between the two germline ends. The CDR3 extends over 11 amino acids. Sequenced material: PBMCs. The source of this sequence is a man aged 35 to 55 in good health, CMV-negative, and a related stem cell transplant donor. The chain employs TRBV10-1 and TRBJ2-5; D gene ambiguous. The CDR3 loop is CASRPRETQYF. CDR3 nucleotide sequence: TGCGCCAGCAGGCCGCGGGAGACCCAGTACTTC.